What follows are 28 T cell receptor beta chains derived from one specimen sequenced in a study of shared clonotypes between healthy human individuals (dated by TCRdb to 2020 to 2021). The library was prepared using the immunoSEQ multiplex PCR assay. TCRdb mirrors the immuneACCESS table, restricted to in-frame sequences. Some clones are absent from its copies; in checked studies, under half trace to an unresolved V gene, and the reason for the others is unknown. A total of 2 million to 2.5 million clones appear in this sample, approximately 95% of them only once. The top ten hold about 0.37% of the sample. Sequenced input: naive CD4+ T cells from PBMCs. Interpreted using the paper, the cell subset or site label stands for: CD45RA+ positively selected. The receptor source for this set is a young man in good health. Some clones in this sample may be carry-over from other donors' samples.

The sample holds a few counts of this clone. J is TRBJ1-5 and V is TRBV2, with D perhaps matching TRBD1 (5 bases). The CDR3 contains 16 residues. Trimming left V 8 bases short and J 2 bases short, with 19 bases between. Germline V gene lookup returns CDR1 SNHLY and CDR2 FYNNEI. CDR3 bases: TGTGCCAGCCACCCGGGACCTCATGGGGGCAATCAGCCCCAGCATTTT. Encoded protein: CASHPGPHGGNQPQHF.

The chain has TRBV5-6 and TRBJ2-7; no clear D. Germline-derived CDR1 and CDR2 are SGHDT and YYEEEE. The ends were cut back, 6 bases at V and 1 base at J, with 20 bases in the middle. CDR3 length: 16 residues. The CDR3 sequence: CASKTRGRQYSYEQYF. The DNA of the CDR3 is TGTGCCAGCAAAACCCGCGGCAGGCAATATTCCTACGAGCAGTACTTC.

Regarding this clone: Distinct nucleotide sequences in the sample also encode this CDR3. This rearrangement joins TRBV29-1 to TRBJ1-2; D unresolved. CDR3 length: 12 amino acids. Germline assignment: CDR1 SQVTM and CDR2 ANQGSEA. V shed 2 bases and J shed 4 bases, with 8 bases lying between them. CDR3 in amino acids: CSVEREGYGYTF. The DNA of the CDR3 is TGCAGCGTTGAAAGGGAGGGCTATGGCTACACCTTC.

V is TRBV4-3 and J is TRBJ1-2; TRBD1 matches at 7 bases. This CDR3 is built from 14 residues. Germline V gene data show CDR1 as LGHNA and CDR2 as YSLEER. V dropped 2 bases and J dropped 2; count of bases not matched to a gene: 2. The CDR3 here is CASSQLQGNYGYTF. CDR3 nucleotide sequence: TGCGCCAGCAGCCAATTACAGGGGAACTATGGCTACACCTTC.

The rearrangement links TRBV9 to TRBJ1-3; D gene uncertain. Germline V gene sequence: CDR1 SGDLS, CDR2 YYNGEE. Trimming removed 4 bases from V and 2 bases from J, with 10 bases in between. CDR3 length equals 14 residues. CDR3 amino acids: CASSSLSPGNTIYF. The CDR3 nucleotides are TGTGCCAGCAGCAGCCTGTCTCCTGGAAACACCATATATTTT.

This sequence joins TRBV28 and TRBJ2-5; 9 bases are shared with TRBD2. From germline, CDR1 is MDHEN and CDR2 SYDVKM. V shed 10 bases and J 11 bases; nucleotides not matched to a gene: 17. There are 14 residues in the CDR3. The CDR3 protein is CATLRVAGAQEQYF. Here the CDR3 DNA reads TGTGCCACCCTTCGGGTAGCGGGAGCTCAAGAGCAGTACTTC.

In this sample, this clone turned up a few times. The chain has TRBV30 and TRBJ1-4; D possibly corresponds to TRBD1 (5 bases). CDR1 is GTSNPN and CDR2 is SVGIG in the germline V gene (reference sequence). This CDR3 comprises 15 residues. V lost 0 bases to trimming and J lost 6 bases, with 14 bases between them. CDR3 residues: CAWSVGVNGDEKLFF. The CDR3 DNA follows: TGTGCCTGGAGTGTAGGGGTCAACGGGGATGAAAAACTGTTTTTT.

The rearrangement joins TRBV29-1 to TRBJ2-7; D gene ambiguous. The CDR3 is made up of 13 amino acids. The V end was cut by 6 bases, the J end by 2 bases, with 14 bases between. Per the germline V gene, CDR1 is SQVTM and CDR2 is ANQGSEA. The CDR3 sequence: CSVRAPLTYEQYF. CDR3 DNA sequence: TGCAGCGTACGAGCCCCGCTAACCTACGAGCAGTACTTC.

CDR3 residues: CASSLAGLPVGEQYF. CDR3 nucleotides: TGTGCCAGCAGCTTAGCGGGACTACCCGTGGGGGAGCAGTACTTC. This chain uses TRBV7-2 with TRBJ2-7, with 7 bases fitting TRBD2. From germline, CDR1 is SGHTA and CDR2 FQGNSA. Germline trimming cut 0 bases from V and 7 bases from J; bases unmatched to any gene: 9. The CDR3 runs to 15 residues.

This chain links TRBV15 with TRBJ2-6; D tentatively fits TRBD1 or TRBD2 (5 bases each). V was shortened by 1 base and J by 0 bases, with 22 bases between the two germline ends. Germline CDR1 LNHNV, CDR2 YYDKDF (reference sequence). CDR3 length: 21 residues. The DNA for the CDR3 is TGTGCCACCAGCAGAGGGGGAGTGTGGGGGACCGAGAGCTCTGGGGCCAACGTCCTGACTTTC. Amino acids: CATSRGGVWGTESSGANVLTF.

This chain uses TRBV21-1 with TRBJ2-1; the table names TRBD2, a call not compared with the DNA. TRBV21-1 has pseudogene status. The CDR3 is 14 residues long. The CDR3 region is CASSKTSGSGEQFF. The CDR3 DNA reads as TGTGCCAGCAGCAAGACTAGCGGGAGCGGTGAGCAGTTCTTC.

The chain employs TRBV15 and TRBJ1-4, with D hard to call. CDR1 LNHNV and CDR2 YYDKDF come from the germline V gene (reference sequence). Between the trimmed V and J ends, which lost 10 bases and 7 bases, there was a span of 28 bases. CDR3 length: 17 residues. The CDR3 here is CAIANSMGFRGSEKLFF. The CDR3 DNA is TGTGCCATCGCGAACTCCATGGGATTTCGTGGTAGTGAAAAACTGTTTTTT.

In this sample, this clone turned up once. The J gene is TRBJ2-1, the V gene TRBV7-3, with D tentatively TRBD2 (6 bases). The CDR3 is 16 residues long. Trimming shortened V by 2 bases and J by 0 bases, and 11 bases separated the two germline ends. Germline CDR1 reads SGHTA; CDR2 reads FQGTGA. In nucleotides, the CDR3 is TGTGCCAGCAGCTTAGCGGGACCCAGCTCCTACAATGAGCAGTTCTTC. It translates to CASSLAGPSSYNEQFF.

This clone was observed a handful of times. This chain's CDR3 is CASSIRGEGAMNTEAFF. The DNA for the CDR3 is TGTGCCAGTAGTATAAGGGGTGAGGGGGCCATGAACACTGAAGCTTTCTTT. The rearrangement links TRBV19 to TRBJ1-1, with 7 bases that match TRBD1. This CDR3 contains 17 residues. Germline CDR1 and CDR2: LNHDA and SQIVND (reference sequence). V dropped 2 bases and J dropped 0; count of bases not matched to a gene: 9.

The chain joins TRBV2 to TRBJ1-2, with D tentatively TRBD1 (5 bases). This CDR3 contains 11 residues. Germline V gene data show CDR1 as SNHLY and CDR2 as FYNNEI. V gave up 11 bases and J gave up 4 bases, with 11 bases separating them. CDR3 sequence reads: CADSTVYGYTF. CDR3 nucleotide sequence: TGTGCCGACTCGACAGTCTATGGCTACACCTTC.

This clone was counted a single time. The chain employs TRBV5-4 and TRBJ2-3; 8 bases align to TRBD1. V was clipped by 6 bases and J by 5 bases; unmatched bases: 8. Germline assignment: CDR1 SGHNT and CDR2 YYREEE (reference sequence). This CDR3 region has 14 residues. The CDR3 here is CASTADRARDTQYF. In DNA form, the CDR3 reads TGTGCCAGCACCGCGGACAGGGCAAGAGATACGCAGTATTTT.

CDR3 region: CASARQGARETQYF. CDR3 sequence (DNA): TGTGCCAGCGCCCGACAGGGGGCCAGGGAGACCCAGTACTTC. The genes are TRBV6-5 and TRBJ2-5, with 10 bases lining up with TRBD1. CDR1 and CDR2 from the germline V gene are MNHEY and SVGAGI. The CDR3 contains 14 residues. The V and J ends lost 8 bases and 5 bases, in that order; junction bases with no gene match: 8.

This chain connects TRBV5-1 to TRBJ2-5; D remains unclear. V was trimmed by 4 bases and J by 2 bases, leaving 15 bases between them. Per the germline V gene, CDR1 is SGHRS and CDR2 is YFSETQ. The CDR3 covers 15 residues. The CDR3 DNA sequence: TGCGCCAGCAGCGCCGTCGACGGACGGCAAGAGACCCAGTACTTC. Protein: CASSAVDGRQETQYF.

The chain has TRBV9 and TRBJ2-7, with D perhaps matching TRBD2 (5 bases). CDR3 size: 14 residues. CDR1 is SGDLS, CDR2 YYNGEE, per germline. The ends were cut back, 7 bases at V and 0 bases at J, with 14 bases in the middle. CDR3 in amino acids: CASGRSGNSYEQYF. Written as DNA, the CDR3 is TGTGCCAGCGGTCGGTCCGGGAACTCCTACGAGCAGTACTTC.

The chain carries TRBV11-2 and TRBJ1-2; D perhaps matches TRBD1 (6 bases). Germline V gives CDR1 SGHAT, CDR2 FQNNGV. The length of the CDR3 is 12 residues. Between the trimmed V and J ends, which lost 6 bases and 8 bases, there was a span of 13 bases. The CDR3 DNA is TGTGCCAGCAGTTGGGGGGGGCACGGCTACACCTTC. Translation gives CASSWGGHGYTF.

In nucleotides, the CDR3 is TGTGCCAGCAGTGAACGGAGAGGGACAGGGGGCAACGAGCAGTACTTC. Translation: CASSERRGTGGNEQYF. This chain connects TRBV2 to TRBJ2-5; 12 positions agree with TRBD1. The DNA end favors TRBJ2-7, so the J call may be wrong. The CDR3 has 16 residues. Per the germline V gene, CDR1 is SNHLY and CDR2 is FYNNEI.

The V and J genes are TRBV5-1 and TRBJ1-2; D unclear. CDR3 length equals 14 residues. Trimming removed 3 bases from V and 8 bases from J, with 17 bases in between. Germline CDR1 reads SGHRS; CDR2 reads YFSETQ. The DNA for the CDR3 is TGCGCCAGCAGCTACCCCGGACCGGGAACAGGCTACACCTTC. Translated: CASSYPGPGTGYTF. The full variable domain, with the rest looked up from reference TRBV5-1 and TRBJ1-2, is KAGVTQTPRYLIKTRGQQVTLSCSPISGHRSVSWYQQTPGQGLQFLFEYFSETQRNKGNFPGRFSGRQFSNSRSEMNVSTLELGDSALYLCASSYPGPGTGYTFGSGTRLTVV.

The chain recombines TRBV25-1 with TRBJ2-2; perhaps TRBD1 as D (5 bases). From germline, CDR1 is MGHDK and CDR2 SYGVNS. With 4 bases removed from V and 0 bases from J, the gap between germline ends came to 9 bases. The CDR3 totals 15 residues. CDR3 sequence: CASSARQPNTGELFF. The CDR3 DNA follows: TGTGCCAGCAGTGCGCGACAGCCGAACACCGGGGAGCTGTTTTTT. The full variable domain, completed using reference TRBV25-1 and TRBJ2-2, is EADIYQTPRYLVIGTGKKITLECSQTMGHDKMYWYQQDPGMELHLIHYSYGVNSTEKGDLSSESTVSRIRTEHFPLTLESARPSHTSQYLCASSARQPNTGELFFGEGSRLTVL.

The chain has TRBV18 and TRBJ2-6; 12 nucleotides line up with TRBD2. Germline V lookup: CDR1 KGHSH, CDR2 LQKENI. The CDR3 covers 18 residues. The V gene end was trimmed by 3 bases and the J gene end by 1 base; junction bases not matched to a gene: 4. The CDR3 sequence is CASSPLLAGGSGANVLTF. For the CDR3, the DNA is TGTGCCAGCTCACCTCTTCTAGCGGGAGGGTCTGGGGCCAACGTCCTGACTTTC.

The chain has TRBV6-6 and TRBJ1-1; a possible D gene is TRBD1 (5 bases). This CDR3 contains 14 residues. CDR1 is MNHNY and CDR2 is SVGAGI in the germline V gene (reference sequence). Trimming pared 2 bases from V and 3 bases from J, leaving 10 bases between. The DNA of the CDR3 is TGTGCCAGCAGTTACGAGGGGTTGGACACTGAAGCTTTCTTT. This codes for CASSYEGLDTEAFF.

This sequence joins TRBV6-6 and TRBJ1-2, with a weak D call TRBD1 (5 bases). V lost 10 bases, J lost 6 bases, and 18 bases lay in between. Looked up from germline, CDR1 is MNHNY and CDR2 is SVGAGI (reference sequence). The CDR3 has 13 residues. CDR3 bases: TGTGCCACCCGTTCCCCGGGGGGTAATGGCTACACCTTC. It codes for CATRSPGGNGYTF.

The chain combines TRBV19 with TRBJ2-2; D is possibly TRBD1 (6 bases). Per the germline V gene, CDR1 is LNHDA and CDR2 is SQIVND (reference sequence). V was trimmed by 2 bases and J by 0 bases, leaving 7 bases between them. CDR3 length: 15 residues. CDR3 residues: CASSIRTANTGELFF. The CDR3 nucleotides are TGTGCCAGTAGTATAAGGACAGCGAACACCGGGGAGCTGTTTTTT.

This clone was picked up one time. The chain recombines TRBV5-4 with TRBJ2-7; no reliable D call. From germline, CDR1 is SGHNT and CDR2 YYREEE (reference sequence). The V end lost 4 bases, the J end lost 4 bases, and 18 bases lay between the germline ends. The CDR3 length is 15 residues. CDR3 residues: CASSPGKVVTYEQYF. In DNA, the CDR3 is TGTGCCAGCAGCCCAGGCAAAGTAGTGACGTACGAGCAGTACTTC.